This TCR beta chain was profiled in a study of blood T cells in healthy people across ages. The study, taken as a whole, reports: Higher diversity and more naive CD4+ cells were features of long-lived donors, compared to aged donors.

Concerning this clonotype: The antigen is not known.

Sample-barcoded 5' priming and a J-beta primer mix drove a second PCR of roughly 7 to 11 cycles. In TCRdb, the 5' RACE reads were re-called with MiXCR into one record per CDR3 protein. Of about 730,000 distinct CDR3 sequences detected, roughly two fifths appear once; the ten largest clones hold 20% to 25%. Trimming cost V 2 bases and J 3 bases, with 14 bases left between them. Germline CDR1 reads SGHDN; CDR2 reads FVKESK. The CDR3 loop spans 15 amino acids. The rearrangement joins TRBV14 to TRBJ2-7; D may be TRBD1 (5 bases). This TCR was sampled from a woman aged 55 to 70 in good health. The specimen sequenced was blood. In nucleotides, the CDR3 is TGTGCCAGCAGCCAATCAGGGTCTTTGGACTACGAGCAGTACTTC. As protein: CASSQSGSLDYEQYF.